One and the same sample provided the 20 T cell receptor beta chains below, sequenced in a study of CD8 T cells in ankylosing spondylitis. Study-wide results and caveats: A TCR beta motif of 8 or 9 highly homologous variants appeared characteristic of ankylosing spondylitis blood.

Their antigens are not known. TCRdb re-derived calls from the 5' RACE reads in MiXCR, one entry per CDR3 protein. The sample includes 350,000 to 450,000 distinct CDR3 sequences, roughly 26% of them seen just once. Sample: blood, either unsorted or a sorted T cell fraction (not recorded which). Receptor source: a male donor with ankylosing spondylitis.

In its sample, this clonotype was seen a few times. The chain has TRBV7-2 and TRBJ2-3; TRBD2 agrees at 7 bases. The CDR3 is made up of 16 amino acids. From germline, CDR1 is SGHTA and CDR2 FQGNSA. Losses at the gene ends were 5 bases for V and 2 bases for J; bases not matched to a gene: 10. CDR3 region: CASSPPAGALTDTQYF. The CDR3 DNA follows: TGTGCCAGCAGCCCCCCGGCGGGAGCCCTCACAGATACGCAGTATTTT.

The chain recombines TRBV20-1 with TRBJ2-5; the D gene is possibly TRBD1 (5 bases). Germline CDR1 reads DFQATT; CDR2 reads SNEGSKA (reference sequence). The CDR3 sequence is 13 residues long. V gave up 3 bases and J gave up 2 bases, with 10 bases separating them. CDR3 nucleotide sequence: TGCAGTGCTAGTTGGCAGGGTCAAGAGACCCAGTACTTC. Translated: CSASWQGQETQYF.

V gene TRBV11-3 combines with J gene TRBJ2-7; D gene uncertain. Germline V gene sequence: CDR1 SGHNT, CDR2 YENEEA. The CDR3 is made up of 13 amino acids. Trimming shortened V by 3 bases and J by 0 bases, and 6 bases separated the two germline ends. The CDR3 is CASSFGSSYEQYV. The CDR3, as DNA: TGTGCCAGCAGCTTCGGCAGCTCCTACGAGCAGTACGTC.

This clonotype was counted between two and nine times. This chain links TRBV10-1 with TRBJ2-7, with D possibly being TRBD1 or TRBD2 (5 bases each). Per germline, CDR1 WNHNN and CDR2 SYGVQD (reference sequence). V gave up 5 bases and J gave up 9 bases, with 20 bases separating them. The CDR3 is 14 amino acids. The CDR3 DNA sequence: TGCGCCAGCAGTAGCTCCGGGACCCTTAGAGGGCAGTACTTC. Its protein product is CASSSSGTLRGQYF.

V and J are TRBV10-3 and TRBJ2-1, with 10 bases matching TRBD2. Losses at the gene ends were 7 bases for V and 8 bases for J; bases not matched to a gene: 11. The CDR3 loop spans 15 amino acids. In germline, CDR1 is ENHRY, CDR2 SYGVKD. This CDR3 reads CAITASPGLAHEQFF. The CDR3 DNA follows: TGTGCCATCACTGCCTCACCGGGACTAGCGCATGAGCAGTTCTTC.

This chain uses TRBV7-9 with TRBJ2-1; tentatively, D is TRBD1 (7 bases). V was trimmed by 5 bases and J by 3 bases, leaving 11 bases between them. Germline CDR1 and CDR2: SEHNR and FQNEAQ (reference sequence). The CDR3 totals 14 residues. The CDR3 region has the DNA TGTGCCAGCAGCCGCCAGGGGGGCTACAATGAGCAGTTCTTC. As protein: CASSRQGGYNEQFF.

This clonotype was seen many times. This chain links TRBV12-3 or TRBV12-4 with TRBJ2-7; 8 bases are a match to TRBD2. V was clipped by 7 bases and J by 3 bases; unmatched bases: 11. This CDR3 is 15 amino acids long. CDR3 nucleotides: TGTGCCAGCACCCTGACCATAGCGGGAAGCTACGAGCAGTACTTC. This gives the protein CASTLTIAGSYEQYF.

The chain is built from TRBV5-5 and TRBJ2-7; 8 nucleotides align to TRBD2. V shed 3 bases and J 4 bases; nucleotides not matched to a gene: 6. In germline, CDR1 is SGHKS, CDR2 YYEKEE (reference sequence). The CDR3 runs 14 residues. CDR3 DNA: TGTGCCAGCAGCTCAAGGACTAGCTCTTACGAGCAGTACGTC. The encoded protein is CASSSRTSSYEQYV.

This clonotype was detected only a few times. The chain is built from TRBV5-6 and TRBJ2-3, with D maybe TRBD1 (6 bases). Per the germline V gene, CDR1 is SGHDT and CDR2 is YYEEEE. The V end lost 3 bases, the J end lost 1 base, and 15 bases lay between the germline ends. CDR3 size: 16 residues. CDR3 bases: TGTGCCAGCAGCTCCGTCCGGGACAAAGGCACAGATACGCAGTATTTT. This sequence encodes CASSSVRDKGTDTQYF.

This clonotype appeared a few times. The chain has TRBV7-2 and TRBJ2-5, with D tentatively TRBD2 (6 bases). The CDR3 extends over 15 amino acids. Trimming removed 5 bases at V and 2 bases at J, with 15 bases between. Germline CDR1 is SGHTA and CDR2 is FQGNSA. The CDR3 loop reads CASSPLRGGQETQYF. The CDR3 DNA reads TGTGCCAGCAGCCCCTTAAGGGGAGGTCAAGAGACCCAGTACTTC.

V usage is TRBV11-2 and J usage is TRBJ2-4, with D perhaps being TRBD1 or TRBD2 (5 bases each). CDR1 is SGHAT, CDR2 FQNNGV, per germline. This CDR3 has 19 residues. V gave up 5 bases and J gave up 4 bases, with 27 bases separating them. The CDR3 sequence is CASSPTRGSLAPKKNIQYF. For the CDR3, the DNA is TGTGCCAGCAGCCCCACCCGGGGCTCCCTGGCCCCGAAAAAAAACATTCAGTACTTC. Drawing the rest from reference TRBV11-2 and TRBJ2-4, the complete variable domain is EAGVAQSPRYKIIEKRQSVAFWCNPISGHATLYWYQQILGQGPKLLIQFQNNGVVDDSQLPKDRFSAERLKGVDSTLKIQPAKLEDSAVYLCASSPTRGSLAPKKNIQYFGAGTRLSVL.

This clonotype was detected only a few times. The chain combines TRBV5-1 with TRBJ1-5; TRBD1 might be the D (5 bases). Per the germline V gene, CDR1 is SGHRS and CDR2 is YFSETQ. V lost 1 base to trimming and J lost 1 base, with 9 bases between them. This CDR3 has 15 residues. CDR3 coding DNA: TGCGCCAGCAGCTTGACGGGGGGAAGCAATCAGCCCCAGCATTTT. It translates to CASSLTGGSNQPQHF.

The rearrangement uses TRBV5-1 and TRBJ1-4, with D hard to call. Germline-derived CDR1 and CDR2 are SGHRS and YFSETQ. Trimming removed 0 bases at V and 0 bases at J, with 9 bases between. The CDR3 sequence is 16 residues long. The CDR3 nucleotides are TGCGCCAGCAGCTTGGACAGAATTGCAACTAATGAAAAACTGTTTTTT. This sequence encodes CASSLDRIATNEKLFF.

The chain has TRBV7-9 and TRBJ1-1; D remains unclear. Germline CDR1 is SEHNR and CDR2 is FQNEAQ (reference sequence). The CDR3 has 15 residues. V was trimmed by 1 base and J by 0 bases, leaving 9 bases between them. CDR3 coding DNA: TGTGCCAGCAGCTTAGAAGGTGGGCTGAACACTGAAGCTTTCTTT. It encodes CASSLEGGLNTEAFF.

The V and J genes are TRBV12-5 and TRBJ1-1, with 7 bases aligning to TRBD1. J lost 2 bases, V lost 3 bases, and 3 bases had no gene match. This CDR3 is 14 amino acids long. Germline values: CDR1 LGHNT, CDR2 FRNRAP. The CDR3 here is CASGLRDSNTEAFF. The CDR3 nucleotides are TGTGCTAGTGGTTTAAGGGACAGTAACACTGAAGCTTTCTTT.

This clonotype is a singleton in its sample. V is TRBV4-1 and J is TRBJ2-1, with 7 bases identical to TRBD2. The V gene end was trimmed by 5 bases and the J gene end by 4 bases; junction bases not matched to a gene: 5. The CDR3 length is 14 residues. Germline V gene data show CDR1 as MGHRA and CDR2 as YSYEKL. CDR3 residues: CASSARETYNEQFF. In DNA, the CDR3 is TGCGCCAGCAGCGCGCGGGAGACTTACAATGAGCAGTTCTTC.

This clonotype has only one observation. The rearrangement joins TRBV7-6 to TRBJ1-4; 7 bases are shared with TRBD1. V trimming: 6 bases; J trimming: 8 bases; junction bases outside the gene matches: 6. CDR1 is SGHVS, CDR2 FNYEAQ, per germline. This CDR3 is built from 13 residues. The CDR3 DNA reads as TGTGCCAGCAGTGACAGGGTTAGCGAAAAACTGTTTTTT. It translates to CASSDRVSEKLFF. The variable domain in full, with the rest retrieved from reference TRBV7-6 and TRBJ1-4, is GAGVSQSPRYKVTKRGQDVALRCDPISGHVSLYWYRQALGQGPEFLTYFNYEAQQDKSGLPNDRFSAERPEGSISTLTIQRTEQRDSAMYRCASSDRVSEKLFFGSGTQLSVL.

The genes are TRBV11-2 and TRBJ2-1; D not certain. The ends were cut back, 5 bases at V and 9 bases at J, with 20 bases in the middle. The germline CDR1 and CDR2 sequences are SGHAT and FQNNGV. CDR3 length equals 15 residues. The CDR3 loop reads CASSPRLRAHSEQFF. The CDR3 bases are TGTGCCAGCAGCCCTAGACTCCGGGCTCACAGTGAGCAGTTCTTC.

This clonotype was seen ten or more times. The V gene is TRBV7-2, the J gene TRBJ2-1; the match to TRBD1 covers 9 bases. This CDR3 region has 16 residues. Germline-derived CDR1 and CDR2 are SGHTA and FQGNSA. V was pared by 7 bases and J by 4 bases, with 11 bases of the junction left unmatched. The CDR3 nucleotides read TGTGCCAGCACCGGGATGGACAGGGGACTTTACAATGAGCAGTTCTTC. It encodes CASTGMDRGLYNEQFF.

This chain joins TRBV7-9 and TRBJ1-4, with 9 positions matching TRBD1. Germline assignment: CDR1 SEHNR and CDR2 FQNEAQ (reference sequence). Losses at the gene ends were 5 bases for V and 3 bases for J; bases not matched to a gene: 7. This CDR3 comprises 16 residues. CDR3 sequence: CASSPGDRVANEKLFF. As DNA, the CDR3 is TGTGCCAGCAGCCCAGGGGACAGGGTCGCTAATGAAAAACTGTTTTTT.